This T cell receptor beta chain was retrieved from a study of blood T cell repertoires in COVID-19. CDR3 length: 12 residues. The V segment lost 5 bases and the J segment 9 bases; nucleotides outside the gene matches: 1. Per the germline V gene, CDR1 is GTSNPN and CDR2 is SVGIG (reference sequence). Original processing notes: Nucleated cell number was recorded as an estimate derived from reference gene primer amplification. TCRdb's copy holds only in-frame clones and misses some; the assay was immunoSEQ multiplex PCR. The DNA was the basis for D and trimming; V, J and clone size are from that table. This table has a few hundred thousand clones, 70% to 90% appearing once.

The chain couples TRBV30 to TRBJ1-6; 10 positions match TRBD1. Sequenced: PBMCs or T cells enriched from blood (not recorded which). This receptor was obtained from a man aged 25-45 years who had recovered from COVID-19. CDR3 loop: CAWGTGVSPLHF. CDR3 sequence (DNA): TGTGCCTGGGGGACAGGGGTTTCACCCCTCCACTTT.